This T cell receptor beta chain was identified in a study of blood T cells in healthy people across ages. General observations from the study: A strong correlation between TCR beta diversity and naive T cell percentage was seen. Relative to aged donors, long-lived donors carried more naive CD4+ cells and displayed higher diversity. Roughly linear age-related decline in beta diversity appeared, significant by age around 36.

CDR3 length: 15 residues. Unmatched junction bases numbered 7, after V lost 5 bases and J lost 9 bases. PCR was performed a second time for roughly 7 to 11 cycles using a sample-barcoded 5' primer and a J-beta primer mix. TCRdb independently ran MiXCR on the 5' RACE reads; one entry per CDR3 protein. The sample has over 500,000 distinct CDR3 sequences, roughly half seen once. This clonotype was seen ten or more times. Its antigen is undetermined. About 10 milliliters of peripheral blood were drawn from each donor into EDTA-treated tubes. The source of this sequence is a woman at least 80 years old in good health. The specimen was blood. This chain uses TRBV12-3 or TRBV12-4 with TRBJ2-1; 13 nucleotides match TRBD2. The CDR3 loop reads CASSTGLAGEGEQFF. Here the CDR3 DNA reads TGTGCCAGCAGTACAGGACTAGCGGGGGAAGGTGAGCAGTTCTTC.